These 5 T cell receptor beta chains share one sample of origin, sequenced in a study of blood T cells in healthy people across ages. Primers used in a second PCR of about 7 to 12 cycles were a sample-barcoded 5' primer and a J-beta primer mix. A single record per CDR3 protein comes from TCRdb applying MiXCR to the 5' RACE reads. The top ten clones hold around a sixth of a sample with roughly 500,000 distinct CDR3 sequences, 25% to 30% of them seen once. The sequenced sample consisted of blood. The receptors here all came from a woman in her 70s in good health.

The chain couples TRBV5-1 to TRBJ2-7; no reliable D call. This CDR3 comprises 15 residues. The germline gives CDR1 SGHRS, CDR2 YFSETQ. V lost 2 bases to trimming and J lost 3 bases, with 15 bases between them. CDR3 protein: CASSFGPQTFYEQYF. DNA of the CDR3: TGCGCCAGCAGCTTTGGCCCTCAAACTTTCTACGAGCAGTACTTC. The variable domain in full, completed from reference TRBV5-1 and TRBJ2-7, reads KAGVTQTPRYLIKTRGQQVTLSCSPISGHRSVSWYQQTPGQGLQFLFEYFSETQRNKGNFPGRFSGRQFSNSRSEMNVSTLELGDSALYLCASSFGPQTFYEQYFGPGTRLTVT.

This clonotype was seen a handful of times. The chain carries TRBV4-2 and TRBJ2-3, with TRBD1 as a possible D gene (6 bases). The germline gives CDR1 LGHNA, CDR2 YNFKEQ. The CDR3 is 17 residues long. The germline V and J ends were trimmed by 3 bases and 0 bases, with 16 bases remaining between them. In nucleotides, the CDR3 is TGTGCCAGCAGCCAGAACCCGGGACAAGCTAGCACAGATACGCAGTATTTT. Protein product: CASSQNPGQASTDTQYF.

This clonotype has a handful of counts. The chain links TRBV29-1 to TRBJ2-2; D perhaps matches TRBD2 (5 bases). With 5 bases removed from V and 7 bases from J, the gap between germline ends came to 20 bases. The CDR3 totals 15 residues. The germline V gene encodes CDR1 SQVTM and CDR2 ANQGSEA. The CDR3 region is CSVQRGPGSDGELFF. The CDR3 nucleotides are TGCAGCGTTCAAAGAGGACCGGGATCAGACGGGGAGCTGTTTTTT.

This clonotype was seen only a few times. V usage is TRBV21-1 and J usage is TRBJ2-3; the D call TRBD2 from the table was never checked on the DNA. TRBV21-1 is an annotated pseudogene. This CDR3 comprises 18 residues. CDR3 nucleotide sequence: TGTGCCAGCAGCCTTCCCGCCCCTCTAGCGGGGGACACAGATACGCAGTATTTT. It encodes CASSLPAPLAGDTDTQYF.

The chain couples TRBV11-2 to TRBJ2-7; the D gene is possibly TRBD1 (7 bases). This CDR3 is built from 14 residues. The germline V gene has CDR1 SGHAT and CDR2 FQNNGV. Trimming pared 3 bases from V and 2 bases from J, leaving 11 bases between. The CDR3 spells CASSFGRGAYEQYV. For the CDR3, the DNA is TGTGCCAGCAGCTTCGGCAGGGGGGCCTACGAGCAGTACGTC.